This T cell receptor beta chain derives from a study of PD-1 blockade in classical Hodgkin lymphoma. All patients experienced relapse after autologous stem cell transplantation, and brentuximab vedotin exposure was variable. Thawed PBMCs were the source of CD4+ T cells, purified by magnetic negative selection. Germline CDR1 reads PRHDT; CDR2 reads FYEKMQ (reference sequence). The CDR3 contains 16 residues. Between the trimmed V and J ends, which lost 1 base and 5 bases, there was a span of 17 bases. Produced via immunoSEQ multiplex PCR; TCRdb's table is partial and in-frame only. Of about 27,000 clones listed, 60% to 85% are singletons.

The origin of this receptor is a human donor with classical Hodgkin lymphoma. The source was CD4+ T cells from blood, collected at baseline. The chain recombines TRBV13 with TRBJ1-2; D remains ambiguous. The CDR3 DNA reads TGTGCCAGCAGCTTAGCTAAGGCGGGAGGAGGGTATGGCTACACCTTC. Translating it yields CASSLAKAGGGYGYTF.